There are a few counts of the clone carrying this TCR beta chain. The source of the sample is a study of cytomegalovirus exposure and HLA in healthy donors. Germline-derived CDR1 and CDR2 are MNHEY and SVGAGI. CDR3 length: 15 amino acids. The V and J ends lost 6 bases and 0 bases respectively, with 12 bases between them. The method was immunoSEQ multiplex PCR; TCRdb's version includes in-frame clones alone and lacks a portion of them. The sample includes approximately 180,000 clones, roughly 89% of them seen just once. This chain uses TRBV6-5 with TRBJ1-5, with unresolved D. The clonotype was recovered from a woman in her twenties or thirties in good health and CMV-seronegative. Sequencing was carried out using PBMCs. CDR3 bases: TGTGCCAGCAGCAACAGAGAATGTAGCAATCAGCCCCAGCATTTT. Amino acids: CASSNRECSNQPQHF.